The present entry profiles one TCR beta chain with its context. The antigen is not known. These data are taken from a study of cytomegalovirus exposure and HLA in healthy donors. About the study: A data release that came early held approximately 85 million unique TCRs from HLA-typed donors.

Study-wide points: Analysis was carried out at a later point, and it linked a missense DCLRE1C variant to TCR beta V- and J-gene trimming. Exclusion applied to some V segments, including TRBV6-2 and TRBV6-3, as they were indistinguishable. It was 164 TCR beta chains that were listed as cytomegalovirus-associated.

The CDR3 contains 15 residues. Germline loops: CDR1 SGHRS, CDR2 YFSETQ. V was clipped by 5 bases and J by 2 bases, with 16 bases between them. Both 60 Vbeta primers and 13 Jbeta primers went into the PCR. Assay used: immunoSEQ multiplex PCR; TCRdb lists only in-frame clones, some missing. The data hold around 150,000 clones, with 75% to 80% observed a single time. The sample comprised PBMCs. The clonotype comes from a young man in good health and CMV-seronegative. The chain links TRBV5-1 to TRBJ1-1, with D possibly matching TRBD1 (6 bases). The CDR3 spells CASRRSQGLNTEAFF. The CDR3 DNA follows: TGCGCCAGCAGGAGATCCCAGGGGCTAAACACTGAAGCTTTCTTT. Drawing the rest from reference TRBV5-1 and TRBJ1-1, the complete variable domain is KAGVTQTPRYLIKTRGQQVTLSCSPISGHRSVSWYQQTPGQGLQFLFEYFSETQRNKGNFPGRFSGRQFSNSRSEMNVSTLELGDSALYLCASRRSQGLNTEAFFGQGTRLTVV.